The 30 T cell receptor beta chains below were found in one sample sequenced in a study of CD8 T cells in ankylosing spondylitis (TCRdb year 2017). Overall study results and their limits: A TCR beta motif of about 8 highly homologous amino acid variants appeared characteristic of blood from ankylosing spondylitis patients.

Which antigens these TCRs recognize remains unknown. Receptors were amplified or captured by 5' RACE. These reads were obtained on an Illumina HiSeq 2500. TCRdb trimmed the raw reads at Q25, called clones with MiXCR and kept productive beta chains. Each CDR3 protein gets just one entry, which takes the most common genes and DNA from the rows behind it. The sample table shows about 220,000 distinct CDR3 sequences, and 7.3% are seen once. The ten biggest clones cover 13% to 15% of the sample. Sequenced input: blood, either unsorted or a sorted T cell fraction (not recorded which). The receptor set was obtained from a male donor with ankylosing spondylitis.

This clonotype was counted between two and nine times. The V and J genes are TRBV27 and TRBJ2-3; D is undetermined. This CDR3 contains 14 residues. Germline V CDR1 and CDR2: MNHEY, SMNVEV (reference sequence). The V gene lost 6 bases and the J gene lost 4 bases, with 14 bases spanning the gap. The CDR3 protein is CASSPTSRADTQYF. The CDR3 DNA follows: TGTGCCAGCAGCCCCACCAGTCGGGCAGATACGCAGTATTTT.

This clonotype was seen many times. The chain couples TRBV6-2 or TRBV6-3 to TRBJ2-1, with 7 bases aligning to TRBD2. The germline V gene encodes CDR1 MNHEY and CDR2 SVGEGT. Trimming took 2 bases from V and 9 from J; bases not matched to a gene: 13. This CDR3 is 16 amino acids long. The CDR3 protein is CASSYPLGGPIFEQFF. Here the CDR3 DNA reads TGTGCCAGCAGTTACCCCTTGGGAGGGCCGATTTTTGAGCAGTTCTTC.

This clonotype was recorded many times. The chain carries TRBV4-1 and TRBJ2-7; a possible D gene is TRBD1 (5 bases). The CDR3 loop spans 15 amino acids. Germline V gene sequence: CDR1 MGHRA, CDR2 YSYEKL. Trimming cost V 0 bases and J 2 bases, with 11 bases left between them. CDR3 loop: CASSQDPGQAYEQYF. The CDR3 nucleotides are TGCGCCAGCAGCCAAGATCCCGGACAAGCCTACGAGCAGTACTTC.

This clonotype was counted a few times. The rearrangement uses TRBV19 and TRBJ1-3; D is unclear. The germline V gene encodes CDR1 LNHDA and CDR2 SQIVND (reference sequence). CDR3 length: 16 amino acids. Trimming took 5 bases from V and 0 from J, leaving 14 bases between them. DNA of the CDR3: TGTGCCAGTAGTGACCTGGACTGGAGCTCTGGAAACACCATATATTTT. As protein: CASSDLDWSSGNTIYF.

This clonotype has a count of ten or more. One end of the junction varies from germline; a read error may be responsible. This sequence joins TRBV2 and TRBJ2-5; D assignment may be TRBD1 or TRBD2 (6 bases each). The CDR3 consists of 12 residues. Germline assignment: CDR1 SNHLY and CDR2 FYNNEI. Here the CDR3 DNA reads TGTGCCAGCAGTGAAACCGGGGGCAGGTTGAACTTC. Protein: CASSETGGRLNF.

This clonotype was seen a handful of times. The V gene is TRBV5-1, the J gene TRBJ2-1; D is perhaps TRBD1 (6 bases). Trimming removed 2 bases from V and 4 bases from J, with 10 bases in between. CDR1 is SGHRS, CDR2 YFSETQ, per germline. The CDR3 runs to 14 residues. The CDR3 protein is CASSFGQTYNEQFF. The CDR3 DNA reads as TGCGCCAGCAGCTTCGGACAGACGTACAATGAGCAGTTCTTC.

This clonotype was detected many times. V is TRBV27 and J is TRBJ1-1, with 8 bases aligning to TRBD1. Unmatched junction bases numbered 5, after V lost 4 bases and J lost 4 bases. There are 14 residues in the CDR3. Per the germline V gene, CDR1 is MNHEY and CDR2 is SMNVEV (reference sequence). DNA of the CDR3: TGTGCCAGCAGTTCGACAGGGGTCCTCACTGAAGCTTTCTTT. Its protein product is CASSSTGVLTEAFF.

This clonotype appeared many times. V usage is TRBV29-1 and J usage is TRBJ2-7; perhaps TRBD1 as D (6 bases). Germline V gene lookup returns CDR1 SQVTM and CDR2 ANQGSEA. V lost 3 bases to trimming and J lost 4 bases, with 10 bases between them. The CDR3 has 12 amino acids. The DNA for the CDR3 is TGCAGCGTTGAGGGGGCCCAGTACGAGCAGTACTTC. This codes for CSVEGAQYEQYF.

Ten or more counts support this clonotype. The chain uses TRBV28 and TRBJ2-3; 10 positions agree with TRBD2. The J segment lost 3 bases and the V segment lost 2 bases, leaving 2 bases of the junction unmatched. This CDR3 spans 15 amino acids. Germline V lookup: CDR1 MDHEN, CDR2 SYDVKM. CDR3 sequence reads: CASSLRLAGTDTQYF. DNA of the CDR3: TGTGCCAGCAGTTTACGACTAGCGGGTACAGATACGCAGTATTTT.

This clonotype was found many times. V gene TRBV15 combines with J gene TRBJ2-1; D remains unclear. Germline values: CDR1 LNHNV, CDR2 YYDKDF (reference sequence). The CDR3 is made up of 15 amino acids. Trimming shortened V by 5 bases and J by 0 bases, and 11 bases separated the two germline ends. The CDR3 nucleotides are TGTGCCACCAGCGCCGGACGAATCTCCTACAATGAGCAGTTCTTC. Protein sequence: CATSAGRISYNEQFF.

This clonotype has a count of ten or more. CDR3 amino acids: CASTDRGSYEQYF. CDR3 DNA: TGTGCCAGCACCGATAGGGGCTCCTACGAGCAGTACTTC. J is TRBJ2-7 and V is TRBV7-9; TRBD1 might be the D (5 bases). The CDR3 consists of 13 residues. The V gene lost 7 bases and the J gene lost 0 bases, with 10 bases spanning the gap. Germline V gene lookup returns CDR1 SEHNR and CDR2 FQNEAQ (reference sequence).

This clonotype was seen at least ten times. The gene calls are TRBV7-9 and TRBJ2-1, with 7 bases lining up with TRBD2. Per germline, CDR1 SEHNR and CDR2 FQNEAQ (reference sequence). The CDR3 runs 15 residues. The V gene end was trimmed by 8 bases and the J gene end by 4 bases; junction bases not matched to a gene: 11. CDR3 coding DNA: TGTGCCAGCCTCCCTAGAACGGGAGGTTACAATGAGCAGTTCTTC. It encodes CASLPRTGGYNEQFF.

CDR3: CASSQDRGLKNIQYF. For the CDR3, the DNA is TGTGCCAGCAGCCAAGATCGAGGCCTCAAAAACATTCAGTACTTC. This chain joins TRBV3-1 and TRBJ2-4; no definite D call. Trimming shortened V by 0 bases and J by 3 bases, and 9 bases separated the two germline ends. Germline CDR1 is LGHDT and CDR2 is YNNKEL (reference sequence). The CDR3 loop spans 15 amino acids.

This clonotype has a count of ten or more. This chain connects TRBV7-9 to TRBJ2-1; D gene unclear. Germline V gene lookup returns CDR1 SEHNR and CDR2 FQNEAQ (reference sequence). V was shortened by 0 bases and J by 8 bases, with 14 bases between the two germline ends. This CDR3 is 15 amino acids long. The CDR3 reads CASSLALVTPDEQFF. CDR3 bases: TGTGCCAGCAGCTTAGCGCTAGTGACGCCCGATGAGCAGTTCTTC.

This clonotype was picked up a small number of times. The chain carries TRBV5-4 and TRBJ2-6, with 7 bases fitting TRBD1. Germline-derived CDR1 and CDR2 are SGHNT and YYREEE (reference sequence). J gave up 0 bases and V 4 bases, and 13 bases lay outside the gene matches. This CDR3 has 19 amino acids. CDR3 residues: CASSAAPGQMSSGANVLTF. The CDR3 DNA is TGTGCCAGCAGCGCGGCCCCGGGACAGATGAGCTCTGGGGCCAACGTCCTGACTTTC. Supplemented by reference TRBV5-4 and TRBJ2-6, the full variable domain reads ETGVTQSPTHLIKTRGQQVTLRCSSQSGHNTVSWYQQALGQGPQFIFQYYREEENGRGNFPPRFSGLQFPNYSSELNVNALELDDSALYLCASSAAPGQMSSGANVLTFGAGSRLTVL.

The chain couples TRBV10-2 to TRBJ2-2; TRBD1 aligns across 7 bases. Per germline, CDR1 WSHSY and CDR2 SAAADI. The CDR3 length is 14 residues. The ends lost 7 bases at V and 5 bases at J; junction bases unmatched: 7. The CDR3, as DNA: TGCGCCAGCATGACAGGGTGGGGAACCGGGGAGCTGTTTTTT. Its protein product is CASMTGWGTGELFF.

This clonotype was seen ten or more times. This sequence joins TRBV7-9 and TRBJ2-7; D gene uncertain. Germline V CDR1 and CDR2: SEHNR, FQNEAQ (reference sequence). Trimming cost V 5 bases and J 0 bases, with 14 bases left between them. The CDR3 is 15 residues long. The CDR3 coding sequence is TGTGCCAGCAGCCAGACGGATGCGACCTCCTACGAGCAGTACTTC. This encodes CASSQTDATSYEQYF.

This clonotype has at least ten counts. J is TRBJ1-2 and V is TRBV10-3; D might be TRBD1 (6 bases). Germline V gene sequence: CDR1 ENHRY, CDR2 SYGVKD. This CDR3 region has 15 residues. V was cut by 0 bases and J by 8 bases, with 16 bases left in between. CDR3 DNA: TGTGCCATCAGTGAGTCCATAACAGGGCCCGGGGGCTACACCTTC. Its translation is CAISESITGPGGYTF.

The chain uses TRBV9 and TRBJ2-7, with TRBD2 matching 8 bases. This CDR3 region has 16 residues. Losses at the gene ends were 2 bases for V and 3 bases for J; bases not matched to a gene: 10. CDR1 is SGDLS and CDR2 is YYNGEE in the germline V gene. CDR3 in amino acids: CASSVAFAGGFYEQYF. DNA of the CDR3: TGTGCCAGCAGCGTGGCTTTTGCGGGGGGTTTCTACGAGCAGTACTTC.

The chain combines TRBV4-2 with TRBJ2-7; TRBD2 matches 7 bases. Trimming took 4 bases from V and 0 from J; bases not matched to a gene: 3. Germline V gene lookup returns CDR1 LGHNA and CDR2 YNFKEQ. This CDR3 contains 14 residues. As DNA, the CDR3 is TGTGCCAGCAGCCCGGGGGGTTACTCCTACGAGCAGTACTTC. It encodes CASSPGGYSYEQYF.

In its sample, this clonotype was seen many times. The CDR3 coding sequence is TGTGCCAGCAGTTTACGAGGTGGGACAGGGGAGATCCACGAGCAGTACTTC. Its translation: CASSLRGGTGEIHEQYF. V usage is TRBV28 and J usage is TRBJ2-7; 10 nucleotides align to TRBD1. Germline values: CDR1 MDHEN, CDR2 SYDVKM. The J segment lost 5 bases and the V segment lost 2 bases, leaving 12 bases of the junction unmatched. This CDR3 has 17 amino acids. The variable domain in full, completed from reference TRBV28 and TRBJ2-7, reads DVKVTQSSRYLVKRTGEKVFLECVQDMDHENMFWYRQDPGLGLRLIYFSYDVKMKEKGDIPEGYSVSREKKERFSLILESASTNQTSMYLCASSLRGGTGEIHEQYFGPGTRLTVT.

This clonotype has at least ten counts. The CDR3 coding sequence is TGTGCCAGCAGCTTTGGGGGACTCCACAATGAGCAGTTCTTC. The encoded protein is CASSFGGLHNEQFF. This chain links TRBV5-5 with TRBJ2-1, with D tentatively TRBD2 (6 bases). The V gene lost 2 bases and the J gene lost 5 bases, with 11 bases spanning the gap. Germline CDR1 and CDR2: SGHKS and YYEKEE (reference sequence). The CDR3 contains 14 residues. The variable domain in full, with the rest retrieved from reference TRBV5-5 and TRBJ2-1, is DAGVTQSPTHLIKTRGQQVTLRCSPISGHKSVSWYQQVLGQGPQFIFQYYEKEERGRGNFPDRFSARQFPNYSSELNVNALLLGDSALYLCASSFGGLHNEQFFGPGTRLTVL.

This clonotype was seen repeatedly, ten times or more. The V gene is TRBV7-9, the J gene TRBJ2-7; the D gene is possibly TRBD2 (5 bases). Trimming pared 1 base from V and 0 bases from J, leaving 10 bases between. Per the germline V gene, CDR1 is SEHNR and CDR2 is FQNEAQ (reference sequence). The CDR3 has 15 residues. CDR3 protein: CASSLVGDTSYEQYF. The CDR3 coding sequence is TGTGCCAGCAGCTTAGTCGGGGATACCTCCTACGAGCAGTACTTC.

The chain has TRBV7-9 and TRBJ2-7; TRBD1 is a possible D gene (6 bases). Trimming pared 5 bases from V and 4 bases from J, leaving 18 bases between. The CDR3 consists of 15 residues. Germline CDR1 reads SEHNR; CDR2 reads FQNEAQ (reference sequence). CDR3 coding DNA: TGTGCCAGCAGCACGACAGGAAGAGCTGGGTACGAGCAGTACTTC. Translation gives CASSTTGRAGYEQYF.

This clonotype was seen more than once but under ten times. The V gene is TRBV18, the J gene TRBJ2-7; 13 bases are a match to TRBD2. Germline trimming cut 2 bases from V and 0 bases from J; bases unmatched to any gene: 7. This CDR3 region has 18 residues. From germline, CDR1 is KGHSH and CDR2 LQKENI. This chain's CDR3 is CASSPRLAGGNTSYEQYF. CDR3 nucleotide sequence: TGTGCCAGCTCACCAAGACTAGCGGGAGGCAATACCTCCTACGAGCAGTACTTC. The whole variable domain, filled in from reference TRBV18 and TRBJ2-7, reads NAGVMQNPRHLVRRRGQEARLRCSPMKGHSHVYWYRQLPEEGLKFMVYLQKENIIDESGMPKERFSAEFPKEGPSILRIQQVVRGDSAAYFCASSPRLAGGNTSYEQYFGPGTRLTVT.

The table lists this clonotype with many counts. V gene TRBV7-9 combines with J gene TRBJ2-5; D tentatively reads TRBD1 or TRBD2 (5 bases each). Looked up from germline, CDR1 is SEHNR and CDR2 is FQNEAQ (reference sequence). This CDR3 comprises 13 residues. Trimming took off 4 bases at V and 2 bases at J, with 8 bases between the two ends. The DNA of the CDR3 is TGTGCCAGCAGCTGGGGGTGGCAAGAGACCCAGTACTTC. Residues: CASSWGWQETQYF.

The chain recombines TRBV6-5 with TRBJ2-7; unclear D gene. CDR1 MNHEY and CDR2 SVGAGI come from the germline V gene. This CDR3 region has 15 residues. Deletions cut 5 bases from V and 5 bases from J, with 19 bases between. CDR3 in DNA: TGTGCCAGCAGTAGTTTCTCCTGGCGGCACCACGAGCAGTACTTC. Protein sequence: CASSSFSWRHHEQYF.

Ten or more counts support this clonotype. The junction and the germline gene differ at one end; a read error may be behind it. The J gene is TRBJ2-1, the V gene TRBV6-5; perhaps TRBD2 as D (5 bases). CDR1 MNHEY and CDR2 SVGAGI come from the germline V gene. The CDR3 covers 14 residues. The CDR3 coding sequence is TGTGCCAGCAGTTACTCACTCGAGGGTGGGGTTTCCGTCTTC. It yields the protein CASSYSLEGGVSVF.

The CDR3 sequence: CAWISVNTEAFF. CDR3 DNA sequence: TGTGCCTGGATCTCAGTGAACACTGAAGCTTTCTTT. This chain uses TRBV30 with TRBJ1-1; no definite D call. Trimming stripped 4 bases from V and 0 bases from J, with 6 bases between. From germline, CDR1 is GTSNPN and CDR2 SVGIG (reference sequence). This CDR3 is 12 amino acids long.

The table lists this clonotype with many counts. This chain uses TRBV4-3 with TRBJ1-1; no definite D call. Trimming removed 0 bases from V and 6 bases from J, with 8 bases in between. This CDR3 region has 13 residues. CDR1 and CDR2 (germline): LGHNA, YSLEER. The CDR3 sequence: CASSQDGGSEAFF. The DNA of the CDR3 is TGCGCCAGCAGCCAAGACGGAGGGTCTGAAGCTTTCTTT.